One and the same sample provided the 7 T cell receptor beta chains below, sequenced in a study of blood T cell repertoires in COVID-19. Repertoires were generated with immunoSEQ multiplex PCR, while TCRdb's copy carries only in-frame clones and drops some. The sample lists about 250,000 clones, around 86% occurring once. Input material: PBMCs or T cells enriched from blood (not recorded which). The receptors were sampled from a man in his late teens or twenties who had recovered from COVID-19.

The chain's CDR3 is CASSPTGVNQPQHF. The DNA of the CDR3 is TGTGCCAGCAGCCCCACAGGGGTTAATCAGCCCCAGCATTTT. The chain joins TRBV2 to TRBJ1-5; 7 bases are shared with TRBD1. This CDR3 region has 14 residues. From germline, CDR1 is SNHLY and CDR2 FYNNEI. J lost 4 bases, V lost 6 bases, and 6 bases had no gene match. Filled out from reference TRBV2 and TRBJ1-5, the complete variable domain reads EPEVTQTPSHQVTQMGQEVILRCVPISNHLYFYWYRQILGQKVEFLVSFYNNEISEKSEIFDDQFSVERPDGSNFTLKIRSTKLEDSAMYFCASSPTGVNQPQHFGDGTRLSIL.

V is TRBV5-1 and J is TRBJ2-7; 9 positions agree with TRBD2. The J segment lost 2 bases and the V segment lost 3 bases, leaving 3 bases of the junction unmatched. The CDR3 runs to 14 residues. The germline gives CDR1 SGHRS, CDR2 YFSETQ. CDR3 protein: CASSSLAGTYEQYF. CDR3 coding DNA: TGCGCCAGCAGCTCGCTAGCGGGGACCTACGAGCAGTACTTC.

CDR3 sequence reads: CASTLGQGGWNTEAFF. CDR3 nucleotides: TGTGCCAGTACCCTAGGACAGGGTGGATGGAACACTGAAGCTTTCTTT. The chain recombines TRBV19 with TRBJ1-1; 8 positions match TRBD1. Germline loops: CDR1 LNHDA, CDR2 SQIVND (reference sequence). J was trimmed by 1 base and V by 7 bases; bases with no gene match: 11. This CDR3 contains 16 residues.

This sequence joins TRBV6-2 or TRBV6-3 and TRBJ1-2, with D perhaps matching TRBD1 (6 bases). V was pared by 6 bases and J by 3 bases, with 11 bases between. The CDR3 is 13 amino acids. CDR1 and CDR2 (germline): MNHEY, SVGEGT. The CDR3 loop reads CASSSDRYYGYTF. The CDR3 bases are TGTGCCAGCAGCTCGGACAGATACTATGGCTACACCTTC.

The chain joins TRBV2 to TRBJ1-6; tentative D call: TRBD1 (5 bases). Trimming shortened V by 1 base and J by 4 bases, and 8 bases separated the two germline ends. CDR3 length: 15 amino acids. The germline CDR1 and CDR2 sequences are SNHLY and FYNNEI. The CDR3 here is CASSEEGPYNSPLHF. CDR3 DNA sequence: TGTGCCAGCAGTGAAGAGGGGCCGTATAATTCACCCCTCCACTTT.

The rearrangement joins TRBV4-1 to TRBJ1-1, with a tentative D call TRBD1 (5 bases). In germline, CDR1 is MGHRA, CDR2 YSYEKL. The CDR3 covers 15 residues. Trimming shortened V by 2 bases and J by 0 bases, and 10 bases separated the two germline ends. Here the CDR3 reads CASSQHGHLNTEAFF. DNA of the CDR3: TGCGCCAGCAGCCAACACGGACACTTGAACACTGAAGCTTTCTTT.

This chain joins TRBV29-1 and TRBJ1-1, with 8 bases aligning to TRBD1. Per germline, CDR1 SQVTM and CDR2 ANQGSEA. CDR3 length: 14 residues. Trimming cost V 5 bases and J 0 bases; bases outside gene matches: 5. The CDR3 is CSVNDRGMNTEAFF. CDR3 sequence (DNA): TGCAGCGTTAACGACAGGGGCATGAACACTGAAGCTTTCTTT.